This record concerns one TCR beta chain sequence. No antigen is known for it. These data originate in a study of cytomegalovirus exposure and HLA in healthy donors. Whole-study findings and limits: Researchers counted some 150 TCR beta chains as cytomegalovirus-associated. V- and J-gene trimming of TCR beta was linked (in a later analysis) to a missense DCLRE1C variant. Reported performance of the classifier showed diagnosis of cytomegalovirus status with high specificity and sensitivity. Confirmation was obtained in vitro that a few CMV-associated chains are specific for CMV antigens.

PCR employed 60 Vbeta and 13 Jbeta primers. The data were produced by immunoSEQ multiplex PCR, yet TCRdb's version contains in-frame clones alone and is incomplete. Seen in this sample are approximately 93,000 clones; the ten most common clones hold 3.4%. The J segment lost 5 bases and the V segment lost 4 bases, leaving 3 bases of the junction unmatched. The length of the CDR3 is 14 residues. Looked up from germline, CDR1 is MNHNY and CDR2 is SVGAGI (reference sequence). The sequence came from a woman in her twenties or thirties in good health and CMV-seronegative. The V call is TRBV6-6, the J call TRBJ2-7; 12 bases agree with TRBD2. The sample was PBMCs. CDR3 bases: TGTGCCAGCAGTTTGACTAGCGGGAGCCACGAGCAGTACTTC. It codes for CASSLTSGSHEQYF.